This paragraph covers one TCR beta chain sequence. Its antigen remains unidentified. Qualities for individual bases were not recorded, and no much larger clone is one base off. V drops 2 bases and J drops 7 bases, leaving 17 bases in between. From the cysteine up to the phenylalanine, the CDR3 has a length of 15 residues. CDR3 DNA is the only sequence kept; it has 45 bases, read in frame from the first base. Via the germline V gene, CDR1 is LGHNA and CDR2 YNFKEQ. The sample belongs to a study of blood T cells in healthy people across ages (dated by TCRdb to about 2015). With respect to the entire study: Template switching captured roughly one uniquely barcoded TCR beta cDNA molecule per two T cells in model experiments. Age-related changes in TCR beta repertoire diversity were measured in the study by deep sequencing normalized with unique cDNA molecular identifiers. The donors were split into four age groups: young (average roughly 15 years), middle-aged (39), aged (about 62) and long-lived (roughly 77). The study analyzed two additional independent replicas of 1 million unique cDNA reads from the same blood draw for two donors, one aged 18 to 30 and one aged 80 or older.

Results and caveats for the whole study, not just this receptor: Total diversity estimates from one million sequenced T cells were considered lower bounds and underestimates. Because the CMV infection status of the donors was unknown, age-related changes in expanded clonotypes may potentially have been confounded. Conclusive comparison of naive and antigen-experienced compartments was prevented by the profiling of bulk unsorted PBMCs. As age increased, observed TCR beta diversity per million T cells dropped in a roughly linear way, and a significant reduction was already evident by age roughly 40. The long-lived group showed more naive CD4+ T cells, fewer expanded clones and increased TCR diversity than the aged group, suggesting age selection. A strong correlation was found between observed TCR beta diversity and the percentage of naive T cells measured by flow cytometry.

The roughly 37 donors, aged roughly 6 to 90 years, were systemically healthy Caucasian individuals from Russia. Around 9.7 milliliters of peripheral blood were collected from each donor into EDTA-treated Vacutainer tubes. Ficoll-Paque density-gradient centrifugation was used to isolate PBMCs, with at least 7 million per sample. Trizol reagent was used to extract total RNA from the PBMCs, yielding at least 5.5 micrograms per sample. Naive CD45RAhigh/CD27high T cell percentages were measured by flow cytometry on a PBMC aliquot from every donor. Library preparation employed 5' RACE. TCRdb lists the instrument as Illumina HiSeq 2500. A second PCR of roughly 7 to 12 cycles was performed with a sample-barcoded 5' primer and a J-beta primer mix. Each TCR beta cDNA molecule received a unique molecular identifier from a template-switch 5' adaptor carrying 12 random nucleotides. At least 3 million CDR3-containing paired-end reads were obtained from each sample. First-strand cDNA synthesis was performed from all RNA using the Mint cDNA synthesis kit, with priming by a TRBC-specific oligonucleotide. All cDNA was treated with uracil-DNA glycosylase and then went through a first 18-cycle PCR with the universal primers M1SS and BC2_uni_R. The study's own analysis went as follows. Normalization of each sample was performed by random selection of 1 million high-quality reads, each carrying a distinct molecular identifier. Instead of being binned into consensus sequences, reads that shared molecular identifiers were thrown out. CDR3 identification, clonotype clustering and error correction used MiTCR with a Q25 quality threshold and the strictest error-elimination algorithm. Lower-bound total TCR beta diversity was estimated with a nonparametric unseen species model using Euler transformation. The public reads were reprocessed in TCRdb via fastp at Q25 and MiXCR, keeping in-frame beta chains. Rows merge per CDR3 protein into single entries with the most common DNA and genes. TCRdb assigned the V and J calls; the authors' analysis was not used. Across this sample there are 600,000 to 1,000,000 distinct CDR3 sequences, with more than 20% seen only once. The ten largest clones represent approximately 3.7% of the sample.

The same data also contributed to another study, on T cells of mothers and their children. Per that second paper: Donors were nine systemically healthy Caucasian individuals: three mothers and their six children. cDNA synthesis used all of the extracted RNA, with 1.5 ug of RNA in each 15 ul reaction. Sample barcodes and 2-4 random nucleotides were added via the M1S primer in the second PCR. Over 9.5 million TCR beta CDR3 reads were obtained for each mother, and approximately 3 million reads were obtained for each child. TCR recombination output is similarly shaped by thymic selection in related and unrelated pairs, with a minor effect exerted by inherited differences. Normalized repertoire overlap was always found to be slightly, but never significantly, higher in related mother-child pairs than in unrelated mother-child pairs. Persistent microchimeric T cell clones were not detected, at a sensitivity of around 95 clones per million clonotypes. Deep NGS was used in the study to compare the TCR beta repertoires of mothers and children and to look for features that separate related mother-child pairs from unrelated individuals. Mothers averaged about 40 +/- 4 years of age and children averaged around 10 +/- 4 years. After adapters were ligated using NEBNext reagents, the libraries underwent 100+100 nt paired-end sequencing on an Illumina HiSeq 2000. To avoid cross-contamination, the mother libraries and the child libraries were prepared a month apart and sequenced in separate runs. Each donor had between about 500,000 and 2,100,000 distinct TCR beta clonotypes identified. Naive TCR beta clonotypes were estimated from low-frequency clonotypes matched to each donor's FACS-determined naive share, without sorting.

The V gene is TRBV4-2 and the J gene is TRBJ1-1; TRBD1 is perhaps the D gene, given 5 matching bases. This sequence originates from a boy aged 5-17 years in good health. Sequencing was done on a sample of blood. CDR3 reads: CASSQLTELAGEAFF. The DNA sequence is as follows: TGTGCCAGCAGCCAACTGACAGAACTTGCGGGTGAAGCTTTCTTT.